This T cell receptor beta chain was profiled in a study of a mutant IDH1 vaccine in newly diagnosed glioma. About the study: Previous care, which was radiotherapy, temozolomide, or both, most often involved both. General study findings and limits: In about 94% of patients, immune responses induced by the vaccine occurred. Alterations occurring in top peripheral T cell clonotypes seemed unrelated to pseudoprogression.

TCRdb's table, derived via immunoSEQ multiplex PCR, lists solely in-frame clones and lacks some. This sample has 55,000 or so clones, with 75% to 90% found just once. Details on this clone: Its antigen remains unknown.

The time point is: week 23, last vaccination. In the vaccine, a single dose held 300 ug of the mutant IDH1 20-mer peptide, along with topical imiquimod. Donor diagnoses consisted of new WHO grade 3 or 4 IDH1-mutant, ATRX-lost astrocytomas. Trimming took 4 bases from V and 6 from J; bases not matched to a gene: 4. Germline V gene data show CDR1 as KGHSH and CDR2 as LQKENI. The CDR3 length is 13 residues. The sequencing here drew on PBMCs, taken from a glioma patient whose treatment included an IDH1 peptide vaccine. The rearrangement links TRBV18 to TRBJ1-2, with 8 positions matching TRBD1. This sequence originates from a man aged 35 to 55 with glioma. CDR3 protein: CASSRQGRDGYTF. In DNA, the CDR3 is TGTGCCAGCTCACGACAGGGGAGGGATGGCTACACCTTC. Drawing the rest from reference TRBV18 and TRBJ1-2, the complete variable domain is NAGVMQNPRHLVRRRGQEARLRCSPMKGHSHVYWYRQLPEEGLKFMVYLQKENIIDESGMPKERFSAEFPKEGPSILRIQQVVRGDSAAYFCASSRQGRDGYTFGSGTRLTVV.